These 17 T cell receptor beta chains share one sample of origin, sequenced in a study of cytomegalovirus exposure and HLA in healthy donors. Clones were sequenced by immunoSEQ multiplex PCR, and TCRdb holds only the in-frame ones, with some missing. This sample has some 120,000 clones, with roughly 89% found just once. The material sequenced was PBMCs. All receptors come from a woman aged 18-29 years in good health and CMV-seronegative.

The chain is built from TRBV5-1 and TRBJ2-5; D might be TRBD2 (5 bases). This CDR3 is 19 amino acids long. The germline V and J ends were trimmed by 1 base and 5 bases, with 27 bases remaining between them. Germline V CDR1 and CDR2: SGHRS, YFSETQ. As DNA, the CDR3 is TGCGCCAGCAGCTTGACAACTAGGCTCGGTTTTCCCGTTTCGGAGACCCAGTACTTC. The encoded protein is CASSLTTRLGFPVSETQYF.

This sequence joins TRBV7-8 and TRBJ1-5; the D gene is possibly TRBD1 (5 bases). V was shortened by 2 bases and J by 5 bases, with 13 bases between the two germline ends. In germline, CDR1 is SGHVS, CDR2 FQNEAQ. The CDR3 consists of 15 residues. The CDR3 here is CASSLSRGEDQPQHF. The CDR3, as DNA: TGTGCCAGCAGCTTAAGCCGGGGGGAGGATCAGCCCCAGCATTTT.

This clone was seen only once. The chain has TRBV5-1 and TRBJ2-2; D perhaps matches TRBD1 (6 bases). Trimming shortened V by 5 bases and J by 2 bases, and 13 bases separated the two germline ends. The CDR3 sequence is 15 residues long. Per the germline V gene, CDR1 is SGHRS and CDR2 is YFSETQ. CDR3 protein: CASRPVGGNTGELFF. In DNA form, the CDR3 reads TGCGCCAGCAGACCGGTAGGGGGAAACACCGGGGAGCTGTTTTTT.

V usage is TRBV7-9 and J usage is TRBJ2-1; 8 positions agree with TRBD1. This CDR3 is built from 15 residues. Germline V lookup: CDR1 SEHNR, CDR2 FQNEAQ (reference sequence). V shed 5 bases, J shed 5 bases, and the junction held 8 bases outside the gene matches. CDR3 DNA: TGTGCCAGCAGCCCAAGGGGACAGGTGGACAATGAGCAGTTCTTC. This translates into CASSPRGQVDNEQFF.

The CDR3 nucleotides read TGTGCCAGCAGCCCCCTATCGGAAGAGACCCAGTACTTC. Protein product: CASSPLSEETQYF. V and J are TRBV7-9 and TRBJ2-5; no clear D. Germline lookup yields CDR1 SEHNR and CDR2 FQNEAQ (reference sequence). With 5 bases removed from V and 3 bases from J, the gap between germline ends came to 10 bases. The CDR3 contains 13 residues. Combining the CDR3 with reference TRBV7-9 and TRBJ2-5 gives the whole variable domain DTGVSQNPRHKITKRGQNVTFRCDPISEHNRLYWYRQTLGQGPEFLTYFQNEAQLEKSRLLSDRFSAERPKGSFSTLEIQRTEQGDSAMYLCASSPLSEETQYFGPGTRLLVL.

The table lists this clone with a count of one. V gene TRBV27 combines with J gene TRBJ2-1; 9 nucleotides match TRBD1. CDR3 size: 15 residues. Germline values: CDR1 MNHEY, CDR2 SMNVEV (reference sequence). V was clipped by 6 bases and J by 9 bases; unmatched bases: 12. DNA of the CDR3: TGTGCCAGCAGGCCCCGGGACAGGGTTTCTAGTGAGCAGTTCTTC. It codes for CASRPRDRVSSEQFF.

The CDR3 DNA is TGTGCCAGCAGCCTTCTCCCGGGGGAATACAATGAGCAGTTCTTC. It encodes CASSLLPGEYNEQFF. The chain is built from TRBV27 and TRBJ2-1, with D perhaps matching TRBD2 (6 bases). CDR1 is MNHEY and CDR2 is SMNVEV in the germline V gene (reference sequence). Trimming took 6 bases from V and 4 from J, leaving 16 bases between them. The CDR3 is 15 residues long.

Here the CDR3 reads CASSPGPGNYGYTF. The CDR3 coding sequence is TGTGCCAGCAGCCCCGGGCCGGGGAACTATGGCTACACCTTC. The genes are TRBV6-5 and TRBJ1-2; no firm D call. Germline V gene lookup returns CDR1 MNHEY and CDR2 SVGAGI. V was clipped by 6 bases and J by 2 bases, with 13 bases between them. The CDR3 runs to 14 residues.

In this sample, this clone turned up once. The chain carries TRBV6-5 and TRBJ2-1; perhaps TRBD1 as D (6 bases). V lost 0 bases to trimming and J lost 9 bases, with 9 bases between them. Germline CDR1 MNHEY, CDR2 SVGAGI. This CDR3 spans 13 amino acids. CDR3 protein: CASSYSVQGEQFF. CDR3 bases: TGTGCCAGCAGTTACTCAGTACAGGGTGAGCAGTTCTTC.

J is TRBJ2-1 and V is TRBV11-2; a weak D match, TRBD1 (6 bases). V lost 5 bases and J lost 0, with 11 bases in between. Germline V gene data show CDR1 as SGHAT and CDR2 as FQNNGV. The CDR3 extends over 15 amino acids. For the CDR3, the DNA is TGTGCCAGCAGCCGCACAGGGAGCTCCTACAATGAGCAGTTCTTC. Protein product: CASSRTGSSYNEQFF. The full variable domain, rest sourced from reference TRBV11-2 and TRBJ2-1, is EAGVAQSPRYKIIEKRQSVAFWCNPISGHATLYWYQQILGQGPKLLIQFQNNGVVDDSQLPKDRFSAERLKGVDSTLKIQPAKLEDSAVYLCASSRTGSSYNEQFFGPGTRLTVL.

This clone was counted a few times. The gene calls are TRBV9 and TRBJ2-5; possibly TRBD1 for D (5 bases). The V and J ends lost 0 bases and 3 bases respectively, with 15 bases between them. This CDR3 is 16 amino acids long. Germline V gene data show CDR1 as SGDLS and CDR2 as YYNGEE. CDR3 in amino acids: CASSVGVRVGEETQYF. In nucleotides, the CDR3 is TGTGCCAGCAGCGTAGGCGTCAGGGTAGGGGAAGAGACCCAGTACTTC.

The V call is TRBV18, the J call TRBJ1-3; D is unresolved. V lost 6 bases and J lost 4, with 19 bases in between. This CDR3 region has 16 residues. The V gene's germline CDR1 is KGHSH and CDR2 LQKENI. CDR3 DNA: TGTGCCAGCTCTCCGATGGAGACGACTGCGGGAAACACCATATATTTT. Amino acids: CASSPMETTAGNTIYF.

The genes are TRBV27 and TRBJ1-2, with TRBD1 as a possible D gene (5 bases). Trimming removed 2 bases from V and 6 bases from J, with 19 bases in between. The germline V gene encodes CDR1 MNHEY and CDR2 SMNVEV (reference sequence). The CDR3 contains 16 residues. CDR3 sequence reads: CASSLEAQGRPDGYTF. CDR3 coding DNA: TGTGCCAGCAGTTTAGAGGCCCAGGGAAGGCCGGATGGCTACACCTTC.

V gene TRBV10-2 combines with J gene TRBJ2-5, with 7 bases that match TRBD1. The CDR3 covers 12 residues. Germline CDR1 WSHSY, CDR2 SAAADI. V gave up 10 bases and J gave up 3 bases; unmatched junction bases: 5. CDR3 in DNA: TGCGCCACCGAGACAGGGAAAGAGACCCAGTACTTC. Translating it yields CATETGKETQYF.

As DNA, the CDR3 is TGTGCCAGCAGCGTAGCTACCACGGTCTCTGGAAACACCATATATTTT. This gives the protein CASSVATTVSGNTIYF. The chain joins TRBV9 to TRBJ1-3; D remains unclear. The germline gives CDR1 SGDLS, CDR2 YYNGEE. V lost 0 bases, J lost 0 bases, and 10 bases lay in between. This CDR3 spans 16 amino acids.

The chain joins TRBV11-2 to TRBJ2-7, with 8 bases matching TRBD1. This CDR3 spans 16 amino acids. J gave up 5 bases and V 5 bases, and 14 bases lay outside the gene matches. Germline V lookup: CDR1 SGHAT, CDR2 FQNNGV. CDR3 DNA: TGTGCCAGCAGCCCTACAGGGGGAATCATTCGGGACGAGCAGTACTTC. It translates to CASSPTGGIIRDEQYF.

This clone appeared once. The rearrangement uses TRBV4-3 and TRBJ2-7; D unclear. This CDR3 contains 16 residues. V gave up 0 bases and J gave up 4 bases, with 16 bases separating them. Germline V gene sequence: CDR1 LGHNA, CDR2 YSLEER. In DNA, the CDR3 is TGCGCCAGCAGCCAAGATAGATTGGAGTTGGCTTACGAGCAGTACTTC. Its protein product is CASSQDRLELAYEQYF.